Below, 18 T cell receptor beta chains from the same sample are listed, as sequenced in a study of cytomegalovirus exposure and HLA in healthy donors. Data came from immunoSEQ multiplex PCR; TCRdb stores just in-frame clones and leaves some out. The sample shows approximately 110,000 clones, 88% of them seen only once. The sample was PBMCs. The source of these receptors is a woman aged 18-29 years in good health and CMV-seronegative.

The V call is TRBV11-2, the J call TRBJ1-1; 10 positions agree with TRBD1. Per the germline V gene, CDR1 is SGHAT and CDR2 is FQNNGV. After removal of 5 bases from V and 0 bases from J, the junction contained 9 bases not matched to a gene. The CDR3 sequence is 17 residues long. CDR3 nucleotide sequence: TGTGCCAGCAGCCACCGGACAGGGGGTCACATGAACACTGAAGCTTTCTTT. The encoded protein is CASSHRTGGHMNTEAFF.

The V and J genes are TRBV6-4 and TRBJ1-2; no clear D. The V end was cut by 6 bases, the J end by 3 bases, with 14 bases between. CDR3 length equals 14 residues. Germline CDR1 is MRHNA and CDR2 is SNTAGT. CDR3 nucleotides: TGTGCCAGCAGCGTCCCGGGGAGGGACTATGGCTACACCTTC. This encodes CASSVPGRDYGYTF.

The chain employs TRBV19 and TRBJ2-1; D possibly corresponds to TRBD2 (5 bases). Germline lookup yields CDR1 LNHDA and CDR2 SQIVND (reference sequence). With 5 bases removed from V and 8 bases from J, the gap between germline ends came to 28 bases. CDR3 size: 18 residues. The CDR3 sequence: CASSFLFRTTRRGDEQFF. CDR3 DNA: TGTGCCAGTAGTTTCCTTTTCCGCACAACTAGACGTGGGGATGAGCAGTTCTTC.

CDR3 DNA sequence: TGCGCCAGCAGCCAGCGGACAGCACAAGAGACCCAGTACTTC. Residues: CASSQRTAQETQYF. The chain combines TRBV4-1 with TRBJ2-5; a weak D match, TRBD1 (6 bases). The CDR3 has 14 residues. V lost 3 bases and J lost 2, with 10 bases in between. CDR1 is MGHRA and CDR2 is YSYEKL in the germline V gene.

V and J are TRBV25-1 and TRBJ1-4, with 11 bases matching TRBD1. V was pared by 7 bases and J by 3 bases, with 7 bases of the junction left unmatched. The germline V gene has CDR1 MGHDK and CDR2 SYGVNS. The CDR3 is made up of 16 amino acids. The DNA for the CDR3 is TGTGCCAGCAAGGAGGACAGGGGGCTTTCTAATGAAAAACTGTTTTTT. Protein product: CASKEDRGLSNEKLFF. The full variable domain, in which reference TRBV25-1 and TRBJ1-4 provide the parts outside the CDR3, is EADIYQTPRYLVIGTGKKITLECSQTMGHDKMYWYQQDPGMELHLIHYSYGVNSTEKGDLSSESTVSRIRTEHFPLTLESARPSHTSQYLCASKEDRGLSNEKLFFGSGTQLSVL.

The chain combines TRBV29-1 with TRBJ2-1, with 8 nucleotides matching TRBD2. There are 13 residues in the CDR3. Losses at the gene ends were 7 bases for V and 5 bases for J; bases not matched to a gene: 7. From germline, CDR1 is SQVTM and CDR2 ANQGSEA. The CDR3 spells CSGGLARHNEQFF. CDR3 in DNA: TGCAGCGGAGGACTAGCTCGCCACAATGAGCAGTTCTTC.

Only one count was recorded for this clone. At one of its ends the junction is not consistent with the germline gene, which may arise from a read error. The CDR3 loop is CASTLGTARGVYF. The CDR3 bases are TGTGCCAGCACCTTGGGTACGGCACGGGGTGTGTACTTC. J is TRBJ2-7 and V is TRBV5-6; perhaps TRBD2 as D (5 bases). The CDR3 contains 13 residues. The germline V gene has CDR1 SGHDT and CDR2 YYEEEE.

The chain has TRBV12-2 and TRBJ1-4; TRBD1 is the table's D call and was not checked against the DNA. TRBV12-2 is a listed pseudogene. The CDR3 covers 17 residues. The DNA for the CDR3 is TGTGCAAGTCGCTTAGTAGGCCGACGGACACATAATGAAAAACTGTTTTTT. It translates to CASRLVGRRTHNEKLFF.

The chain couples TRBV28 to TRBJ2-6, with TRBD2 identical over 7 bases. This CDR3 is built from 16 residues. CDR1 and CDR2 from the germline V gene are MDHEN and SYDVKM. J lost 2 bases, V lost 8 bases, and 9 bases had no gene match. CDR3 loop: CASLRGGRAGANVLTF. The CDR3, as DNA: TGTGCCAGCCTCCGTGGGGGGAGGGCTGGGGCCAACGTCCTGACTTTC.

CDR3 in DNA: TGTGCCACCCCAGGGCACGCGCACGGACTAGCGGGAAACACCGGGGAGCTGTTTTTT. Its protein is CATPGHAHGLAGNTGELFF. V and J are TRBV27 and TRBJ2-2, with 12 positions matching TRBD2. Trimming took 10 bases from V and 2 from J; bases not matched to a gene: 17. The CDR3 spans 19 residues. Germline CDR1 is MNHEY and CDR2 is SMNVEV (reference sequence).

In nucleotides, the CDR3 is TGTGCCAGCTCCGACCAGGGCTCTGGAAACACCATATATTTT. This sequence encodes CASSDQGSGNTIYF. This sequence joins TRBV7-2 and TRBJ1-3; perhaps TRBD1 as D (5 bases). This CDR3 region has 14 residues. Germline CDR1 SGHTA, CDR2 FQGNSA. V was pared by 8 bases and J by 0 bases, with 11 bases between.

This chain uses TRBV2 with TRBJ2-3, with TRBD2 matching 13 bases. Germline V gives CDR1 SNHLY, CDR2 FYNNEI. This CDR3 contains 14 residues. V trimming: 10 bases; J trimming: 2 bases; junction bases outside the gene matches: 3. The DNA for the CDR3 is TGTGCCACGGGACTAGCGGGATCCACAGATACGCAGTATTTT. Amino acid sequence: CATGLAGSTDTQYF.

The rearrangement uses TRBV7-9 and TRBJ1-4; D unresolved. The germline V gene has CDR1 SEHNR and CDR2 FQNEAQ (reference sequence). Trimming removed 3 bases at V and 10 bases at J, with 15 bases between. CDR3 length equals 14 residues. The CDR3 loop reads CASSLVGESVKLFF. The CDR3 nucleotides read TGTGCCAGCAGCTTGGTGGGAGAGAGCGTAAAACTGTTTTTT.

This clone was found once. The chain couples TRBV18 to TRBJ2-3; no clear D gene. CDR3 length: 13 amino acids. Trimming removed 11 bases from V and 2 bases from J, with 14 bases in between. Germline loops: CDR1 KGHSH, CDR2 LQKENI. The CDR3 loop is CAPNRRYTDTQYF. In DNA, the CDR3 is TGTGCCCCCAACCGGCGGTACACAGATACGCAGTATTTT.

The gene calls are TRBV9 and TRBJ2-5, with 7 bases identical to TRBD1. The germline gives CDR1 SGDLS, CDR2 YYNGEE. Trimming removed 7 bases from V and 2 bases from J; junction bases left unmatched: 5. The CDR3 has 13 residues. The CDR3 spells CASSTGAQETQYF. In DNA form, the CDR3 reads TGTGCCAGCTCCACAGGGGCTCAAGAGACCCAGTACTTC.

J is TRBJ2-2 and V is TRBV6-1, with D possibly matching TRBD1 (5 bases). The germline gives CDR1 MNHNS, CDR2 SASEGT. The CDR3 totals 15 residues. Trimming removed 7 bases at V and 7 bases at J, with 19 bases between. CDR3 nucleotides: TGTGCCAGCAAAAGGGGTAGGGCGCGGATCGGGGAGCTGTTTTTT. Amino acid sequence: CASKRGRARIGELFF.

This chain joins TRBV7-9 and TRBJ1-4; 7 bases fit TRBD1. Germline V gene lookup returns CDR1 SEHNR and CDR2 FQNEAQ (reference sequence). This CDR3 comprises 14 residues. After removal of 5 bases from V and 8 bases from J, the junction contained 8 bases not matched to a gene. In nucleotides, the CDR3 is TGTGCCAGCAGCCTGAACAGGGGCTGGGAAAAACTGTTTTTT. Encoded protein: CASSLNRGWEKLFF.

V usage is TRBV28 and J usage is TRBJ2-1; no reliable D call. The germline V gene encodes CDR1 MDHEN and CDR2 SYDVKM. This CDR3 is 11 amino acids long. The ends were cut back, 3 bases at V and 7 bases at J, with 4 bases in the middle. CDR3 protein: CASSFLNEQFF. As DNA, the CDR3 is TGTGCCAGCAGTTTTCTAAATGAGCAGTTCTTC. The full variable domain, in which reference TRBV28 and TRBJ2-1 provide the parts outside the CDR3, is DVKVTQSSRYLVKRTGEKVFLECVQDMDHENMFWYRQDPGLGLRLIYFSYDVKMKEKGDIPEGYSVSREKKERFSLILESASTNQTSMYLCASSFLNEQFFGPGTRLTVL.